This T cell receptor beta chain is drawn from a study of human T cells and chemical hapten exposure (dated by TCRdb to the early 2020s). Regarding the study in general: For sensitization, 2% DPC in acetone was applied to a roughly 2 cm by roughly 2 cm area of upper inner arm skin. Patch testing on the upper back used Finn chambers containing 0.01% DPC, with scoring done after 6 days according to International Contact Dermatitis Research Group standards. The mostly female patient cohort included alopecia areata with under or over 50% scalp involvement, alopecia totalis and alopecia universalis. Patient blood was sampled pre-sensitization (week 0) and at 2, 6 and about 24 weeks after DPC sensitization. Libraries were pooled for sequencing, and per-sample TCR yields varied mainly because of small differences in library volumes within the pool. Throughout the roughly 24-week study period, patients were also given weekly therapeutic DPC doses on the scalp. For TCR sequencing, blood came from over 25 alopecia patients at anywhere from one to four time points (pre-sensitization, 2, 6 and 24 weeks). The study tracked peripheral blood TCR repertoire changes in vivo during primary and secondary sensitization to the hapten diphenylcyclopropenone (DPC) in alopecia patients.

The receptor library was made with RACE. These reads were obtained on a NextSeq 500. During library preparation, unique molecular identifiers were attached to individual cDNA molecules so that TCRs could be counted quantitatively and reproducibly. Both TCR alpha and TCR beta chains were sequenced from each blood RNA sample. As for the original processing: Samples had a median of roughly 99,000 TCRs, with a range from 23,224 to 690,600. The Decombinator software suite was used to annotate V, J and CDR3 in the TCR reads. To make PS versus PT1 abundance plots, every sample was subsampled to the same number of TCRs (28,000). TCRs were defined as expanded if absent before sensitization and observed at least eight times at the 2-week time point. TCRdb's own reprocessing of the public reads used fastp at Q25 and MiXCR and kept productive beta chains. A single entry per CDR3 protein holds the most common genes and DNA from its merged rows. The V and J calls here are based on TCRdb, not the publication. The sample table lists about 100,000 distinct CDR3 sequences, 10% of them with a count of one. 2% to 2.5% of the sample is taken by the ten largest.

Points the paper makes about the study in general: Repeated subsampling changed both the strength of the expansion versus patch-test correlation and the threshold at which the correlation became significant. All patients had alopecia, a presumed autoimmune disease, so their immune response might differ from that of healthy individuals. DPC sensitization did not change the number of TCRs with a frequency above 1 in 1000, and there was no evidence of changes in global repertoire structure. The number of PT1 expanded TCRs positively correlated with patch test score, significant at thresholds 8, 16 and 32 but not 4. Significantly more large CDR3 similarity clusters were formed by expanded TCRs than by pre-sensitization or healthy control sets, consistent with antigen-driven responses.

The intended sense of this specimen's time point label: patch test 1, 2 weeks after DPC sensitization. According to the study, the label for this sample's treatment or condition signals: therapeutic diphenylcyclopropenone sensitization with weekly scalp DPC. At each patch-test visit, blood was drawn before the patch test was applied. Eligible patients were aged 18 to 70, diagnosed with alopecia, deemed suitable for DPC therapy, and excluded if pregnant. Total RNA was extracted from unfractionated whole blood collected in Tempus Blood RNA tubes. This clonotype was observed a handful of times. No antigen is known for it. There are no base qualities to consult, and no much larger clone falls within one base. This clonotype was obtained from a man between 35 and 55 years old with alopecia areata. Some clones in this sample may be carry-over from other donors' samples. Sequencing was performed on whole blood, taken in connection with sensitization to the hapten diphenylcyclopropenone (DPC).

In nucleotides, the sequence is TGTGCCAGCAGCATTGTCGGGGGACCGGTGGGTGAGCAGTTCTTC. Translated, this gives CASSIVGGPVGEQFF. The chain joins TRBV28 to TRBJ2-1; the D gene is perhaps TRBD2, from 6 matching bases. V is reduced by 6 bases and J by 9 bases, leaving a spacing of 21 bases between them. CDR1 is given as MDHEN and CDR2 as SYDVKM, both from the germline V gene. The cysteine opens and the phenylalanine closes a CDR3 of 15 amino acids. The read is trimmed to its CDR3 DNA, 45 bases read in frame from base 1.